This T cell receptor (beta chain) comes out of a study of blood T cell repertoires in COVID-19. Study-level information: The origin of the acute and convalescent COVID-19 samples was the United States, Italy and Spain. Nucleic acid was either cDNA or gDNA, and it came from T cells, B-cell-depleted T cells, or PBMCs.

Methods used by the authors: How many nucleated cells were present was estimated from reference gene primer amplification. Assay used: immunoSEQ multiplex PCR; TCRdb lists only in-frame clones, some missing. V and J calls and clone size come straight from that table; D and trimming were deduced from the DNA. This table holds 240,000 or so clones, around 80% found once. The CDR3 sequence is 15 residues long. Deletions cut 1 base from V and 0 bases from J, with 9 bases between. CDR1 is MNHNY and CDR2 is SVGAGI in the germline V gene (reference sequence). This receptor was identified in a young woman with acute or convalescent COVID-19. The sequenced sample was peripheral blood. The chain carries TRBV6-6 and TRBJ2-5; perhaps TRBD1 as D (5 bases). The CDR3 reads CASSYLYRNQETQYF. The CDR3 nucleotides are TGTGCCAGCAGTTACTTATACAGGAACCAAGAGACCCAGTACTTC.